This TCR beta chain was identified in a study of patients and donors after allogeneic stem cell transplantation. In germline, CDR1 is LGHNA, CDR2 YNFKEQ. After removal of 4 bases from V and 1 base from J, the junction contained 3 bases not matched to a gene. This CDR3 has 14 amino acids. TCRdb itself ran the RT-PCR reads through MiXCR, one entry per CDR3 protein. The table has under 200,000 distinct CDR3 sequences, about 24% seen once; the top ten hold roughly a quarter. There are many counts of this clonotype. This clonotype was sampled from a human donor who was either an allogeneic HSCT recipient or a stem cell or donor lymphocyte infusion donor (not recorded which). It is not recorded whose cells these are; they may come from a transplant donor. What was sequenced was blood, either unsorted or a sorted T cell fraction (not recorded which). The chain recombines TRBV4-2 with TRBJ1-1; 7 bases map to TRBD1. This CDR3 reads CASSPDRKNTEAFF. For the CDR3, the DNA is TGTGCCAGCAGCCCGGACAGGAAGAACACTGAAGCTTTCTTT.